The 10 T cell receptor beta chains given below trace back to one sample, sequenced in a study of cytomegalovirus exposure and HLA in healthy donors. Produced via immunoSEQ multiplex PCR; TCRdb's table is partial and in-frame only. The sample contains more than 130,000 clones, about 90% of which appear only once. Sequencing was performed on PBMCs. The receptors here all came from a woman aged 18-30 years in good health and CMV-seropositive.

This chain uses TRBV6-6 with TRBJ1-3; 10 bases map to TRBD1. The CDR3 sequence is 16 residues long. Germline V gene sequence: CDR1 MNHNY, CDR2 SVGAGI (reference sequence). The ends lost 2 bases at V and 0 bases at J; junction bases unmatched: 1. CDR3 nucleotide sequence: TGTGCCAGCAGTTACGGGACAGGGGTCTCTGGAAACACCATATATTTT. This codes for CASSYGTGVSGNTIYF.

This chain connects TRBV11-2 to TRBJ1-2; D might be TRBD1 (6 bases). V was cut by 0 bases and J by 6 bases, with 14 bases left in between. The CDR3 extends over 15 amino acids. The germline V gene encodes CDR1 SGHAT and CDR2 FQNNGV. The CDR3 sequence: CASSLDSHRADGYTF. The CDR3 coding sequence is TGTGCCAGCAGCTTAGATTCCCACAGGGCGGATGGCTACACCTTC.

The rearrangement uses TRBV5-1 and TRBJ2-7; D unclear. With 4 bases removed from V and 3 bases from J, the gap between germline ends came to 5 bases. This CDR3 is 11 amino acids long. Germline V gene sequence: CDR1 SGHRS, CDR2 YFSETQ. The CDR3 DNA reads TGCGCCAGCAGCGCAGGCTACGAGCAGTACTTC. Translation: CASSAGYEQYF.

This clone was seen once. The chain combines TRBV4-3 with TRBJ2-5, with TRBD2 matching 7 bases. CDR1 is LGHNA and CDR2 is YSLEER in the germline V gene. With V trimmed by 0 bases and J by 6 bases, 7 bases remained unmatched. The CDR3 spans 15 residues. For the CDR3, the DNA is TGCGCCAGCAGCCAAGACCAGCGGGGTAGGAAGACCCAGTACTTC. It specifies CASSQDQRGRKTQYF.

This sequence joins TRBV7-9 and TRBJ1-3; possible D gene TRBD1, 5 bases. V was trimmed by 5 bases and J by 2 bases, leaving 19 bases between them. The CDR3 runs 17 residues. Germline V gene data show CDR1 as SEHNR and CDR2 as FQNEAQ (reference sequence). The CDR3 protein is CASSPFSQARTGNTIYF. CDR3 nucleotides: TGTGCCAGCAGCCCCTTCTCACAGGCTCGGACTGGAAACACCATATATTTT.

CDR3 in DNA: TGTGCCAGCAGGGGACAGGGGGTCTCTGGAAACACCATATATTTT. Translation: CASRGQGVSGNTIYF. This chain connects TRBV6-5 to TRBJ1-3; TRBD1 matches at 11 bases. The germline CDR1 and CDR2 sequences are MNHEY and SVGAGI. This CDR3 has 15 residues. V gave up 6 bases and J gave up 0 bases; unmatched junction bases: 1.

The chain couples TRBV27 to TRBJ2-7, with 7 bases that match TRBD1. V shed 2 bases and J 4 bases; nucleotides not matched to a gene: 8. The germline V gene has CDR1 MNHEY and CDR2 SMNVEV (reference sequence). The CDR3 consists of 15 residues. The CDR3 loop is CASSLRAGGTYEQYF. Written as DNA, the CDR3 is TGTGCCAGCAGTTTACGCGCAGGGGGTACGTACGAGCAGTACTTC.

The chain recombines TRBV19 with TRBJ2-3, with 8 bases identical to TRBD2. The CDR3 loop spans 14 amino acids. V trimming: 5 bases; J trimming: 6 bases; junction bases outside the gene matches: 7. Germline V gene sequence: CDR1 LNHDA, CDR2 SQIVND (reference sequence). The CDR3 loop reads CASSLSGIGDTQYF. The DNA of the CDR3 is TGTGCCAGTAGTCTTAGCGGGATCGGGGATACGCAGTATTTT.

The V gene is TRBV7-3, the J gene TRBJ2-7, with TRBD2 matching 7 bases. The CDR3 contains 17 residues. Germline CDR1 is SGHTA and CDR2 is FQGTGA. The J segment lost 1 base and the V segment lost 0 bases, leaving 9 bases of the junction unmatched. The DNA for the CDR3 is TGTGCCAGCAGCTTAACGAGGGCGGGAGAAAAGTCCTACGAGCAGTACTTC. Its translation is CASSLTRAGEKSYEQYF. The variable domain in full, completed from reference TRBV7-3 and TRBJ2-7, reads GAGVSQTPSNKVTEKGKYVELRCDPISGHTALYWYRQSLGQGPEFLIYFQGTGAADDSGLPNDRFFAVRPEGSVSTLKIQRTERGDSAVYLCASSLTRAGEKSYEQYFGPGTRLTVT.

This sequence joins TRBV2 and TRBJ1-1; no reliable D call. V lost 5 bases, J lost 0 bases, and 10 bases lay in between. Germline CDR1 is SNHLY and CDR2 is FYNNEI. This CDR3 contains 14 residues. The CDR3: CASSTGRMNTEAFF. CDR3 nucleotide sequence: TGTGCCAGCAGTACTGGCAGGATGAACACTGAAGCTTTCTTT.